This note documents a single T cell receptor beta chain sequence. These data belong to a study of blood T cell repertoires in COVID-19. Overall study context: The United States, Italy and Spain supplied acute and convalescent COVID-19 samples. T cells, B-cell-depleted T cells, or PBMCs supplied cDNA or gDNA.

In the original analysis: It was from reference gene primer amplification that nucleated cell counts were estimated. TCRdb keeps only in-frame clones here, not all; method: immunoSEQ multiplex PCR. V, J and clone size were drawn from that table, and D and trimming were deduced from the DNA. The table shows 200,000 or so clones, with 89% occurring only once. This CDR3 comprises 17 residues. V was shortened by 0 bases and J by 10 bases, with 21 bases between the two germline ends. Germline V gene lookup returns CDR1 SNHLY and CDR2 FYNNEI. This sequence originates from a man in his fifties or sixties who had recovered from COVID-19. V and J are TRBV2 and TRBJ1-4; possible D gene TRBD1, 5 bases. The sequenced sample consisted of peripheral blood. The CDR3 is CASSEALWGGNGGKLFF. The CDR3 DNA follows: TGTGCCAGCAGTGAAGCGCTTTGGGGAGGAAACGGGGGAAAACTGTTTTTT. The entire variable domain, with the rest obtained from reference TRBV2 and TRBJ1-4, is as follows: EPEVTQTPSHQVTQMGQEVILRCVPISNHLYFYWYRQILGQKVEFLVSFYNNEISEKSEIFDDQFSVERPDGSNFTLKIRSTKLEDSAMYFCASSEALWGGNGGKLFFGSGTQLSVL.